The 8 T cell receptor beta chains below all came from one sample that was sequenced in a study of OX40 agonist ivuxolimab in advanced cancers. Clones were read by immunoSEQ multiplex PCR, and TCRdb kept only the in-frame ones, dropping some. The table has tens of thousands of clones, roughly 80% seen once. Sequencing used CD4+ or CD8+ T cells sorted from blood, obtained in a trial of the OX40 agonist ivuxolimab. The receptors were sampled from an adult with an advanced solid tumor such as melanoma, head and neck, liver or kidney cancer.

The genes are TRBV5-4 and TRBJ2-5; D gene unclear. V was clipped by 3 bases and J by 7 bases, with 7 bases between them. CDR1 is SGHNT and CDR2 is YYREEE in the germline V gene (reference sequence). The CDR3 covers 11 residues. This CDR3 reads CASSWLGTQYF. DNA of the CDR3: TGTGCCAGCAGCTGGTTGGGGACCCAGTACTTC.

The V and J genes are TRBV19 and TRBJ2-3; D possibly corresponds to TRBD2 (6 bases). Germline V CDR1 and CDR2: LNHDA, SQIVND (reference sequence). With 7 bases removed from V and 3 bases from J, the gap between germline ends came to 14 bases. The CDR3 has 14 residues. The CDR3 reads CASNPGRGTDTQYF. The CDR3 DNA sequence: TGTGCCAGTAATCCGGGGCGGGGAACAGATACGCAGTATTTT.

This clone was picked up one time. The chain combines TRBV18 with TRBJ2-1, with D uncertain. The V gene lost 3 bases and the J gene lost 0 bases, with 3 bases spanning the gap. CDR3 length equals 13 residues. The germline CDR1 and CDR2 sequences are KGHSH and LQKENI. The CDR3 bases are TGTGCCAGCTCACCGGGCTCCTACAATGAGCAGTTCTTC. Translation gives CASSPGSYNEQFF.

This clone was detected once. The chain combines TRBV19 with TRBJ2-2; tentative D call: TRBD2 (6 bases). CDR3 length equals 15 residues. V was shortened by 6 bases and J by 1 base, with 12 bases between the two germline ends. CDR1 LNHDA and CDR2 SQIVND come from the germline V gene (reference sequence). Here the CDR3 reads CASREAGLNTGELFF. In nucleotides, the CDR3 is TGTGCCAGTAGGGAAGCGGGTCTGAACACCGGGGAGCTGTTTTTT.

The chain has TRBV5-1 and TRBJ2-5, with a weak D call TRBD2 (6 bases). The CDR3 length is 14 residues. With 4 bases removed from V and 5 bases from J, the gap between germline ends came to 15 bases. Per germline, CDR1 SGHRS and CDR2 YFSETQ. CDR3 in DNA: TGCGCCAGCAGCCCTGGGACGGAGGGGGAGACCCAGTACTTC. As protein: CASSPGTEGETQYF.

The chain recombines TRBV18 with TRBJ1-2; D not resolved. The V and J ends lost 5 bases and 6 bases respectively, with 16 bases between them. CDR3 length: 14 amino acids. CDR1 and CDR2 from the germline V gene are KGHSH and LQKENI. The CDR3 DNA sequence: TGTGCCAGCTCATTCCGTTCAGCGGCAGATGGCTACACCTTC. It yields the protein CASSFRSAADGYTF. Combining the CDR3 with reference TRBV18 and TRBJ1-2 gives the whole variable domain NAGVMQNPRHLVRRRGQEARLRCSPMKGHSHVYWYRQLPEEGLKFMVYLQKENIIDESGMPKERFSAEFPKEGPSILRIQQVVRGDSAAYFCASSFRSAADGYTFGSGTRLTVV.

The V gene is TRBV6-5, the J gene TRBJ2-7, with D perhaps TRBD1 or TRBD2 (5 bases each). Trimming removed 2 bases at V and 2 bases at J, with 13 bases between. Germline V CDR1 and CDR2: MNHEY, SVGAGI. The CDR3 is 15 residues long. CDR3 sequence: CASSYRDRGPYEQYF. The CDR3 nucleotides are TGTGCCAGCAGTTACCGCGATCGGGGACCCTACGAGCAGTACTTC.

The chain links TRBV19 to TRBJ2-6; D call uncertain. This CDR3 has 15 residues. Deletions cut 4 bases from V and 0 bases from J, with 7 bases between. Per germline, CDR1 LNHDA and CDR2 SQIVND (reference sequence). The CDR3 nucleotides are TGTGCCAGTAGTACTGTACGCTCTGGGGCCAACGTCCTGACTTTC. The encoded protein is CASSTVRSGANVLTF.